This T cell receptor (beta chain) was recovered during a study of shared clonotypes between healthy human individuals. Points from the study as a whole: Across subsets, estimated richness was generally greater for naive than for memory populations.

CD45RO-negative cells were positively selected for CCR7, leaving out terminally differentiated effector memory CD45RA+ cells. Deep was the level used in running the assay. Method: immunoSEQ multiplex PCR; TCRdb's copy keeps in-frame clones and lacks some. The sample contains roughly 2.1 million clones, 90% to 95% of which appear only once. The CDR3 sequence is 17 residues long. Germline-derived CDR1 and CDR2 are LGHNA and YNFKEQ. Unmatched junction bases numbered 11, after V lost 1 base and J lost 8 bases. With regard to this clone: Its antigen is not identified.

The sequenced sample was naive CD8+ T cells from PBMCs. This sequence joins TRBV4-2 and TRBJ2-1; 10 bases are shared with TRBD2. The origin of this receptor is a man aged 18 to 35 in good health. Some clones in this sample may be carry-over from other donors' samples. CDR3 protein: CASSQVPAGGGGDEQFF. For the CDR3, the DNA is TGTGCCAGCAGCCAAGTCCCAGCGGGAGGGGGGGGCGATGAGCAGTTCTTC.